The 21 T cell receptor beta chains listed next were all sequenced from one sample in a study of identifying expanded T cells in peripheral blood. Using immunoSEQ multiplex PCR, the repertoire was profiled, and TCRdb retains in-frame clones only, with some absent. In the table there are about 98,000 clones, 70% to 90% of which are singletons. The sequencing input was blood. The receptor set was obtained from a person aged 18 to 70 in good health.

This clone has more than one count but fewer than ten. The chain combines TRBV5-4 with TRBJ2-2; D is uncertain. The V gene's germline CDR1 is SGHNT and CDR2 YYREEE (reference sequence). The CDR3 loop spans 14 amino acids. Trimming cost V 2 bases and J 2 bases, with 7 bases left between them. Here the CDR3 reads CASSFSRNTGELFF. The CDR3 DNA reads TGTGCCAGCAGCTTCTCTAGAAACACCGGGGAGCTGTTTTTT. Using reference TRBV5-4 and TRBJ2-2 for the parts outside the CDR3, the full variable domain is ETGVTQSPTHLIKTRGQQVTLRCSSQSGHNTVSWYQQALGQGPQFIFQYYREEENGRGNFPPRFSGLQFPNYSSELNVNALELDDSALYLCASSFSRNTGELFFGEGSRLTVL.

The chain joins TRBV9 to TRBJ2-3; D is possibly TRBD2 (6 bases). This CDR3 spans 15 amino acids. The V gene lost 6 bases and the J gene lost 0 bases, with 14 bases spanning the gap. Germline values: CDR1 SGDLS, CDR2 YYNGEE. This CDR3 is CASTNGGWSTDTQYF. DNA of the CDR3: TGTGCCAGCACCAACGGGGGATGGAGCACAGATACGCAGTATTTT.

V usage is TRBV4-2 and J usage is TRBJ1-3, with no clear D. Germline CDR1 and CDR2: LGHNA and YNFKEQ. The CDR3 is 15 residues long. V shed 1 base and J shed 1 base, with 8 bases lying between them. DNA of the CDR3: TGTGCCAGCAGCCAAGCCTGGGTGTCTGGAAACACCATATATTTT. Protein sequence: CASSQAWVSGNTIYF.

This clone has just one count. The chain has TRBV5-1 and TRBJ2-5, with 8 bases identical to TRBD2. CDR3 length: 13 residues. J was trimmed by 5 bases and V by 4 bases; bases with no gene match: 4. Germline CDR1 and CDR2: SGHRS and YFSETQ. CDR3 DNA: TGCGCCAGCAGCACCAGCGGGAGTGAGACCCAGTACTTC. It is translated as CASSTSGSETQYF.

V is TRBV14 and J is TRBJ2-3, with a weak D call TRBD1 (6 bases). CDR1 and CDR2 from the germline V gene are SGHDN and FVKESK. Trimming left V 2 bases short and J 6 bases short, with 18 bases between. This CDR3 comprises 16 residues. The CDR3 sequence is CASSQHYSRGQDTQYF. The CDR3 nucleotides are TGTGCCAGCAGCCAACACTACAGCAGGGGTCAGGATACGCAGTATTTT.

V gene TRBV9 combines with J gene TRBJ1-6; no clear D gene. Trimming left V 3 bases short and J 10 bases short, with 14 bases between. This CDR3 spans 14 amino acids. Germline assignment: CDR1 SGDLS and CDR2 YYNGEE. The CDR3 is CASSALSPGSPLHF. CDR3 nucleotide sequence: TGTGCCAGCAGCGCCCTTAGCCCGGGGTCACCCCTCCACTTT.

V gene TRBV6-1 combines with J gene TRBJ2-3, with TRBD2 matching 12 bases. V shed 5 bases and J 0 bases; nucleotides not matched to a gene: 9. Per germline, CDR1 MNHNS and CDR2 SASEGT. The CDR3 totals 18 residues. Here the CDR3 DNA reads TGTGCCAGCAGTAAAGGGACTAGCGGGCTACCTAGCACAGATACGCAGTATTTT. It codes for CASSKGTSGLPSTDTQYF.

The DNA of the CDR3 is TGTGCCTGGAAACCGACGGGATTAGGGGAGCAGTACTTC. This gives the protein CAWKPTGLGEQYF. The V call is TRBV30, the J call TRBJ2-7; D is possibly TRBD2 (5 bases). Trimming stripped 4 bases from V and 7 bases from J, with 17 bases between. The V gene's germline CDR1 is GTSNPN and CDR2 SVGIG (reference sequence). CDR3 length: 13 residues.

The gene calls are TRBV20-1 and TRBJ2-5; a possible D gene is TRBD1 (5 bases). The germline V and J ends were trimmed by 3 bases and 7 bases, with 9 bases remaining between them. This CDR3 spans 11 amino acids. The germline CDR1 and CDR2 sequences are DFQATT and SNEGSKA (reference sequence). CDR3 sequence: CSARDKWTQYF. The CDR3 nucleotides are TGCAGTGCTAGGGACAAGTGGACCCAGTACTTC.

The V call is TRBV18, the J call TRBJ2-1; TRBD1 matches at 10 bases. CDR3 length equals 14 residues. The junction had 3 bases not matched to a gene; V was cut back by 5 bases and J by 5 bases. Germline V gene lookup returns CDR1 KGHSH and CDR2 LQKENI. CDR3 loop: CASSGQGVNNEQFF. DNA for the CDR3: TGTGCCAGCTCAGGACAGGGGGTCAACAATGAGCAGTTCTTC.

The CDR3 DNA sequence: TGTGCCAGCAGCCATCCCTCAGGGGCAGGGGAAGCTTTCTTT. Translating gives CASSHPSGAGEAFF. The V gene is TRBV28, the J gene TRBJ1-1; D might be TRBD1 (6 bases). Germline V lookup: CDR1 MDHEN, CDR2 SYDVKM. The V end lost 6 bases, the J end lost 8 bases, and 19 bases lay between the germline ends. The CDR3 sequence is 14 residues long.

The gene calls are TRBV4-1 and TRBJ2-2; TRBD1 is a possible D gene (6 bases). Germline values: CDR1 MGHRA, CDR2 YSYEKL. The V end lost 0 bases, the J end lost 4 bases, and 15 bases lay between the germline ends. The CDR3 runs 17 residues. The DNA of the CDR3 is TGCGCCAGCAGCCAAGAGGGCAGGGGCAGCGGCACCGGGGAGCTGTTTTTT. Its protein is CASSQEGRGSGTGELFF.

This clone was picked up a small number of times. The chain combines TRBV28 with TRBJ1-1; TRBD1 agrees at 7 bases. Germline CDR1 and CDR2: MDHEN and SYDVKM. The CDR3 runs 15 residues. The junction had 8 bases not matched to a gene; V was cut back by 5 bases and J by 2 bases. CDR3 nucleotide sequence: TGTGCCAGCAGTCCAGGGGACAGAGGAAACACTGAAGCTTTCTTT. Translated, it gives CASSPGDRGNTEAFF.

This chain connects TRBV9 to TRBJ2-1, with 9 bases fitting TRBD2. Trimming at V came to 2 bases and at J to 7 bases, leaving 7 bases not matched to a gene. The germline V gene has CDR1 SGDLS and CDR2 YYNGEE. The CDR3 totals 15 residues. The CDR3 coding sequence is TGTGCCAGCAGCGTCGAGACGACTAGCGGAAATGAGCAGTTCTTC. This translates into CASSVETTSGNEQFF.

The V and J genes are TRBV5-1 and TRBJ2-1; D is unclear. With 0 bases removed from V and 7 bases from J, the gap between germline ends came to 14 bases. The germline V gene encodes CDR1 SGHRS and CDR2 YFSETQ. The CDR3 covers 15 residues. DNA of the CDR3: TGCGCCAGCAGCTTGGCCGGTAGGGATACTAATGAGCAGTTCTTC. It translates to CASSLAGRDTNEQFF.

V gene TRBV14 combines with J gene TRBJ2-1; 13 bases map to TRBD2. This CDR3 spans 18 amino acids. CDR1 SGHDN and CDR2 FVKESK come from the germline V gene. The V segment lost 1 base and the J segment 7 bases; nucleotides outside the gene matches: 10. CDR3 region: CASSQGWGLAGPRNEQFF. CDR3 DNA sequence: TGTGCCAGCAGCCAAGGCTGGGGACTAGCGGGGCCGAGGAATGAGCAGTTCTTC. Full variable domain (remainder filled in from reference TRBV14 and TRBJ2-1): EAGVTQFPSHSVIEKGQTVTLRCDPISGHDNLYWYRRVMGKEIKFLLHFVKESKQDESGMPNNRFLAERTGGTYSTLKVQPAELEDSGVYFCASSQGWGLAGPRNEQFFGPGTRLTVL.

The gene calls are TRBV6-6 and TRBJ2-5; possibly TRBD1 for D (6 bases). CDR1 MNHNY and CDR2 SVGAGI come from the germline V gene (reference sequence). Trimming left V 6 bases short and J 1 base short, with 15 bases between. The CDR3 extends over 15 amino acids. CDR3 residues: CASSPRTRGQETQYF. The CDR3 nucleotides read TGTGCCAGCAGCCCCCGGACCAGGGGCCAAGAGACCCAGTACTTC.

This chain links TRBV5-1 with TRBJ1-1; D is unresolved. V shed 0 bases and J shed 0 bases, with 9 bases lying between them. Germline assignment: CDR1 SGHRS and CDR2 YFSETQ. This CDR3 comprises 15 residues. The CDR3 loop is CASSLVPTVNTEAFF. The DNA for the CDR3 is TGCGCCAGCAGCTTGGTCCCGACGGTGAACACTGAAGCTTTCTTT.

J is TRBJ2-7 and V is TRBV23-1; D may be TRBD1 or TRBD2 (5 bases each). TRBV23-1 is an ORF, and what it does is uncertain. V shed 3 bases and J shed 0 bases, with 21 bases lying between them. The CDR3 loop spans 18 amino acids. The CDR3: CASSHRNPTGTRSYEQYF. The CDR3 region has the DNA TGCGCCAGCAGTCATAGAAATCCGACCGGGACCCGCTCCTACGAGCAGTACTTC.

This chain joins TRBV7-2 and TRBJ2-7; 7 positions match TRBD1. This CDR3 contains 15 residues. The junction had 9 bases not matched to a gene; V was cut back by 2 bases and J by 5 bases. Germline CDR1 is SGHTA and CDR2 is FQGNSA. The CDR3, as DNA: TGTGCCAGCAGCTTAAGGTCGGGACAGATCAACGAGCAGTACTTC. Its protein is CASSLRSGQINEQYF. The whole variable domain, filled in from reference TRBV7-2 and TRBJ2-7, reads GAGVSQSPSNKVTEKGKDVELRCDPISGHTALYWYRQSLGQGLEFLIYFQGNSAPDKSGLPSDRFSAERTGGSVSTLTIQRTQQEDSAVYLCASSLRSGQINEQYFGPGTRLTVT.

The genes are TRBV25-1 and TRBJ1-2, with a weak D call TRBD1 (5 bases). CDR3 length: 14 residues. Trimming removed 0 bases from V and 6 bases from J, with 11 bases in between. Germline CDR1 and CDR2: MGHDK and SYGVNS. The CDR3 loop is CASSEYRGGDGYTF. CDR3 in DNA: TGTGCCAGCAGTGAATATCGGGGGGGTGATGGCTACACCTTC.